This record covers a single T cell receptor beta chain. This clonotype was detected ten times or more. Its binding antigen is unknown. Base-call qualities are not available, and no considerably larger clone is one nucleotide away. The germline V gene supplies CDR1 SGHRS and CDR2 YFSETQ. The CDR3, cysteine through phenylalanine, is 16 amino acids long. The DNA shown is the 48-base CDR3, in frame from base 1. The V end gives up 1 base and the J end 1 base, leaving 5 bases in the junction not matched to a gene. This record belongs to a study of early T cells in non-severe SARS-CoV-2 infection (dated by TCRdb to the early 2020s). About the investigation overall: TCR sequencing used bulk RNA from unsorted whole blood, so alpha and beta chains could not be paired. Overall study results and their limits: Matching against VDJdb was skewed toward anti-spike CD8 responses, likely underestimated virus-specific expansions, and missed private and CD4 specificities.

Library generation was performed with 5' RACE. Sequencing was performed on a NextSeq 500. Unique molecular identifiers were attached to individual cDNA molecules in the TCR library protocol so that sequencing error and PCR bias could be corrected. Sequencing covered both TCR alpha and beta chains, and within each sample the abundances of alpha and beta sequences were tightly co-correlated. In the paper's pipeline: Decombinator V4 was used to annotate TCR sequences for V gene, J gene and CDR3. TCRs were defined as expanded if a significant change between any two time points was detected under a Poisson model with p below 0.0001. TCR abundances were normalised to the total number of TCRs sequenced per sample and were expressed as counts per million. TRAV1-2 paired with TRAJ12, TRAJ20 or TRAJ33 defined MAIT TCRs, while TRAV10 paired with TRAJ18 defined iNKT TCRs. A search of VDJdb, accessed on 1 November 2021, was run for TCRs annotated to CMV, EBV and SARS-CoV-2, with TCRs annotated for multiple antigens excluded. Through fastp at Q25 and MiXCR, TCRdb rebuilt clones from the public reads, retaining in-frame beta chains. Merged by CDR3 protein, the rows form single entries marked with the most common genes and DNA. None of the V and J calls come from the authors' own analysis; TCRdb made them. The sample yields over 30,000 distinct CDR3 sequences; roughly 7.1% were counted once. Approximately 13% of the sample lies in the top ten.

This was a case-control study nested in a cohort of healthcare workers in London, UK, who had nasopharyngeal swab PCR tests and blood samples taken every week. Between 23 and 31 March 2020, the week of the UK lockdown, healthcare workers were enrolled and then followed up weekly for as long as 16 weeks. Sequenced material: whole blood, taken at baseline. This clonotype was obtained from an adult who was a healthcare worker with PCR-confirmed SARS-CoV-2 infection or an uninfected control (not recorded which). The V and J segments used are TRBV5-1 and TRBJ2-7; 10 of the junction bases match TRBD2. The CDR3 protein: CASSLTAAGGSYEQYF. The sequenced DNA: TGCGCCAGCAGCTTGACAGCAGCGGGAGGGTCCTACGAGCAGTACTTC.